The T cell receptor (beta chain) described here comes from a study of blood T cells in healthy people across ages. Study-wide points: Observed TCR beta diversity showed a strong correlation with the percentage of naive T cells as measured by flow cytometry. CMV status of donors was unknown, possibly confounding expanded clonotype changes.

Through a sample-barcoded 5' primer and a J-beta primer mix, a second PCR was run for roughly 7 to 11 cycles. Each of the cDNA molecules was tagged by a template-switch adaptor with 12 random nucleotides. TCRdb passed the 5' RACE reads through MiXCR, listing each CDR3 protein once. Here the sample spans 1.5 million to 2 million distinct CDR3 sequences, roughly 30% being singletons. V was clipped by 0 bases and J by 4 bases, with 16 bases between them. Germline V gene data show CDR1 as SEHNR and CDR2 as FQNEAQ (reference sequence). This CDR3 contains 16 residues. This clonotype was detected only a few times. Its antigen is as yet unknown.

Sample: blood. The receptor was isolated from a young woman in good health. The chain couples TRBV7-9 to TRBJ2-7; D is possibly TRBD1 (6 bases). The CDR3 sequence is CASSLARGVLGYEQYF. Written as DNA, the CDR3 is TGTGCCAGCAGCTTAGCCAGGGGCGTCCTGGGATACGAGCAGTACTTC.